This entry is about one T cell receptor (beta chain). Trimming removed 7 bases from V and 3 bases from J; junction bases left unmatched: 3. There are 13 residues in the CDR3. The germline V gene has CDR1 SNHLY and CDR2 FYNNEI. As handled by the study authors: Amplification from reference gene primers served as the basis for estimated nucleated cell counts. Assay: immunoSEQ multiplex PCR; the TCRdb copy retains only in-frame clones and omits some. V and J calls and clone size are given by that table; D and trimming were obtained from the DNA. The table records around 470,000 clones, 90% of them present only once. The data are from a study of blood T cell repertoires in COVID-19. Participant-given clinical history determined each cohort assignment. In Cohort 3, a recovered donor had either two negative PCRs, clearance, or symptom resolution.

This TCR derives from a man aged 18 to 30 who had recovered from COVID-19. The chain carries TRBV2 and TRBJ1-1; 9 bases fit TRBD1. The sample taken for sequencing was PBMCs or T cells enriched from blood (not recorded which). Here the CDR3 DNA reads TGTGCCAGCACCCGGGACAGGGACACTGAAGCTTTCTTT. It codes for CASTRDRDTEAFF.